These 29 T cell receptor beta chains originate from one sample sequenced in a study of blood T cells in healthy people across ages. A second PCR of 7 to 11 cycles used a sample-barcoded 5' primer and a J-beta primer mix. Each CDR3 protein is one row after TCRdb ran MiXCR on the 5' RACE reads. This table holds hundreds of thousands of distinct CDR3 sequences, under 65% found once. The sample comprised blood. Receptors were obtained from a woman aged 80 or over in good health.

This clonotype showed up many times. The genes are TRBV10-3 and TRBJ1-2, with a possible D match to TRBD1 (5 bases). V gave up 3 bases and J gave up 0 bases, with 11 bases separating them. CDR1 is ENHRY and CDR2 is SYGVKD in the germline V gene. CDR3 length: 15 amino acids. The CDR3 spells CAISEGQGANYGYTF. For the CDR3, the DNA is TGTGCCATCAGTGAAGGCCAGGGTGCTAACTATGGCTACACCTTC.

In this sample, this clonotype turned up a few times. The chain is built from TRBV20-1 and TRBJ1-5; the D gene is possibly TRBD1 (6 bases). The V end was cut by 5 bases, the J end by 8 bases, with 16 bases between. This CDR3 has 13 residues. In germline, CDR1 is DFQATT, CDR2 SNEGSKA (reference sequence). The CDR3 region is CSAPRGSNKPQHF. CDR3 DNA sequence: TGCAGTGCTCCAAGGGGGTCTAATAAGCCCCAGCATTTT.

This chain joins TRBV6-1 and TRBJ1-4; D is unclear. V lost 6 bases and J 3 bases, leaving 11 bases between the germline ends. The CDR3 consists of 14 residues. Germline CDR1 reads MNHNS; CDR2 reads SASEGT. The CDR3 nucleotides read TGTGCCAGCAGAGGGTTATCGTCTAATGAAAAACTGTTTTTT. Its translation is CASRGLSSNEKLFF.

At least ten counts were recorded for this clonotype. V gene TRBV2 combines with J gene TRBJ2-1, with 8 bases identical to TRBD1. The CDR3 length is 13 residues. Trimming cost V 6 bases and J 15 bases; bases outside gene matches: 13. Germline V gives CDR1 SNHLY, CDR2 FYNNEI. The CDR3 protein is CASSGSGTGPLFF. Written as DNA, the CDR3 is TGTGCCAGCAGCGGATCAGGGACAGGCCCCCTGTTCTTC.

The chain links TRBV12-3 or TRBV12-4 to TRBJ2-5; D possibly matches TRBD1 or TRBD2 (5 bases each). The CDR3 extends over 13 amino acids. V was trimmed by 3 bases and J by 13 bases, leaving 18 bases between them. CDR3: CASSFGMGPRVYF. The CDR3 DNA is TGTGCCAGCAGTTTTGGGATGGGACCTAGGGTGTACTTC.

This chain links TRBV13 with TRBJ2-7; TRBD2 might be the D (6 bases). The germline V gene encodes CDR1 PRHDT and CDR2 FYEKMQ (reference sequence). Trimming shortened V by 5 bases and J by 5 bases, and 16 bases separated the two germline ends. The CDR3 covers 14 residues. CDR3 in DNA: TGTGCCAGCAGCCCTGGACTATTTACGCACGAGCAGTACTTC. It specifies CASSPGLFTHEQYF.

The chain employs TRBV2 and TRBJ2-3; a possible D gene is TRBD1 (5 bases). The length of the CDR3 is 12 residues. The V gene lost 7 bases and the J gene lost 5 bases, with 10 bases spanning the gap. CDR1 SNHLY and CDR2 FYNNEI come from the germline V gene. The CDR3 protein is CASIPREDTQYF. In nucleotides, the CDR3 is TGTGCCAGCATCCCCAGGGAAGATACGCAGTATTTT.

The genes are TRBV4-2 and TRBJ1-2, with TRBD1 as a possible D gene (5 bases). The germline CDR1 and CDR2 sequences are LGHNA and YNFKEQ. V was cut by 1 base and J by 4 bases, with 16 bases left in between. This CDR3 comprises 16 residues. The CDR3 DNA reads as TGTGCCAGCAGCCAAGCGGGACTCCGGCAGGTCTATGGCTACACCTTC. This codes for CASSQAGLRQVYGYTF.

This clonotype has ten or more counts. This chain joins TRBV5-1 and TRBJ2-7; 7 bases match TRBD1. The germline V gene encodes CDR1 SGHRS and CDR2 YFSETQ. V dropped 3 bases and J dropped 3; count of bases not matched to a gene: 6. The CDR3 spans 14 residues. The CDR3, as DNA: TGCGCCAGCAGCTCCTCGACAGGGAACTACGAGCAGTACTTC. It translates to CASSSSTGNYEQYF. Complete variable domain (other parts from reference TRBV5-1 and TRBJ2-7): KAGVTQTPRYLIKTRGQQVTLSCSPISGHRSVSWYQQTPGQGLQFLFEYFSETQRNKGNFPGRFSGRQFSNSRSEMNVSTLELGDSALYLCASSSSTGNYEQYFGPGTRLTVT.

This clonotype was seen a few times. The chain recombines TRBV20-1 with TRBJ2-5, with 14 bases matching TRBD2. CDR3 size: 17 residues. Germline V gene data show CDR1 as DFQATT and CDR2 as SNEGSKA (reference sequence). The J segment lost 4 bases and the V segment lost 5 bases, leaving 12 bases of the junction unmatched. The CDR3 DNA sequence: TGCAGTGCTGCACCGGGACTAGCGGGAGCGATGGGAGAGACCCAGTACTTC. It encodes CSAAPGLAGAMGETQYF.

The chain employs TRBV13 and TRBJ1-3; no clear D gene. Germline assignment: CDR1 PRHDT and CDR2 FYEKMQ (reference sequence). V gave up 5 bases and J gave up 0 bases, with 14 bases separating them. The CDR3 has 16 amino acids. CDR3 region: CASSPSDRYSGNTIYF. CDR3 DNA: TGTGCCAGCAGCCCCTCGGACCGGTACTCTGGAAACACCATATATTTT.

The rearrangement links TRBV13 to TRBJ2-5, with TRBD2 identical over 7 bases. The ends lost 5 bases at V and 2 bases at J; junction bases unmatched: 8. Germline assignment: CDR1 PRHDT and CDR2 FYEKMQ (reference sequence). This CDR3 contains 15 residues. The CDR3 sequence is CASSPLGLDQETQYF. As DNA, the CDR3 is TGTGCCAGCAGCCCCCTCGGACTAGATCAAGAGACCCAGTACTTC. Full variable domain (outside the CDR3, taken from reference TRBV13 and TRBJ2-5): AAGVIQSPRHLIKEKRETATLKCYPIPRHDTVYWYQQGPGQDPQFLISFYEKMQSDKGSIPDRFSAQQFSDYHSELNMSSLELGDSALYFCASSPLGLDQETQYFGPGTRLLVL.

This CDR3 is CASSQSETVLHYGYTF. In nucleotides, the CDR3 is TGTGCCAGCAGCCAGTCAGAGACAGTCCTTCACTATGGCTACACCTTC. The chain is built from TRBV3-1 and TRBJ1-2; a weak D match, TRBD1 (5 bases). V was cut by 3 bases and J by 3 bases, with 17 bases left in between. The CDR3 runs to 16 residues. CDR1 LGHDT and CDR2 YNNKEL come from the germline V gene (reference sequence). Filled out from reference TRBV3-1 and TRBJ1-2, the complete variable domain reads DTAVSQTPKYLVTQMGNDKSIKCEQNLGHDTMYWYKQDSKKFLKIMFSYNNKELIINETVPNRFSPKSPDKAHLNLHINSLELGDSAVYFCASSQSETVLHYGYTFGSGTRLTVV.

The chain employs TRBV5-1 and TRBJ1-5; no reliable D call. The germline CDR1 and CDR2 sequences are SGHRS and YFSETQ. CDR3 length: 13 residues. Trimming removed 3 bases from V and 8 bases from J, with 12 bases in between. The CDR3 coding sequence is TGCGCCAGCAGCTCCGACGGAAAAGAGCCCCAGCATTTT. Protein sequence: CASSSDGKEPQHF.

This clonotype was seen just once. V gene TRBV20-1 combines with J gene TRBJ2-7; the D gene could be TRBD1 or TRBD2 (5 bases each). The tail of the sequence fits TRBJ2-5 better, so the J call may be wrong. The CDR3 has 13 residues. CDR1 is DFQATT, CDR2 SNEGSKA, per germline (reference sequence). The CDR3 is CSASPGAEETQYF. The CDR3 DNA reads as TGCAGTGCTAGCCCCGGGGCGGAAGAGACCCAGTACTTC.

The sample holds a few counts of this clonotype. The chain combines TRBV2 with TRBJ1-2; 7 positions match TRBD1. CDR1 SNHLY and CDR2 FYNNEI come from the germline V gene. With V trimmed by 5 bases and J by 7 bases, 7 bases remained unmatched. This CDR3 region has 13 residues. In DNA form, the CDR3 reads TGTGCCAGCAGTCCCGGGACAGAAAGTGGCTACACCTTC. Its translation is CASSPGTESGYTF. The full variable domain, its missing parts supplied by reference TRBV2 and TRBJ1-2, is EPEVTQTPSHQVTQMGQEVILRCVPISNHLYFYWYRQILGQKVEFLVSFYNNEISEKSEIFDDQFSVERPDGSNFTLKIRSTKLEDSAMYFCASSPGTESGYTFGSGTRLTVV.

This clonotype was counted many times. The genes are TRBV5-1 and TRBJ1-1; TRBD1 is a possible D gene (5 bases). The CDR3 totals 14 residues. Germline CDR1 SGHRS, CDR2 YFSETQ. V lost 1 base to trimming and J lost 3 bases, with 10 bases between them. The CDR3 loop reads CASSLLGGDTEAFF. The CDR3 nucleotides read TGCGCCAGCAGCTTGTTGGGAGGGGACACTGAAGCTTTCTTT.

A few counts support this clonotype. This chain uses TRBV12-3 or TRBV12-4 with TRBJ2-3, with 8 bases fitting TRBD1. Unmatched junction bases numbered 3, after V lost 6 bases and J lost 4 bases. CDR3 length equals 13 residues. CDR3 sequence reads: CASSWGQADTQYF. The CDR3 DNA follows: TGTGCCAGCAGCTGGGGACAGGCAGATACGCAGTATTTT.

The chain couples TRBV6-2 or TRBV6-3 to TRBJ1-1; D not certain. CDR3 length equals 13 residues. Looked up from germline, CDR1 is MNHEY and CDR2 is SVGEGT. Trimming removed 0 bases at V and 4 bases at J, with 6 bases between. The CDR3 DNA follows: TGTGCCAGCAGTTACTCTTGGGGCACTGAAGCTTTCTTT. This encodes CASSYSWGTEAFF.

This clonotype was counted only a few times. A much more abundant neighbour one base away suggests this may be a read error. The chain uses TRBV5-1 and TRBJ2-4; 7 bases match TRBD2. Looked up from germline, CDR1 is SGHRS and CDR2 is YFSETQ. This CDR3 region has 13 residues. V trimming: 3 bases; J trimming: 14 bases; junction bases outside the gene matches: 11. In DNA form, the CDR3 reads TGCGCCAGCAGCTCGACCCTGACTAGCCGCAAGTACTTC. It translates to CASSSTLTSRKYF.

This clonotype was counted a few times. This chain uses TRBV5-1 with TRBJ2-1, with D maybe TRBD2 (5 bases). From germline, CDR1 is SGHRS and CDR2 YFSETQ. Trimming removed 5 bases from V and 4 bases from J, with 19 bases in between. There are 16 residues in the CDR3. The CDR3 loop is CASSSDSEGGYNEQFF. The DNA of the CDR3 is TGCGCCAGCAGTTCCGATAGCGAGGGTGGATACAATGAGCAGTTCTTC.

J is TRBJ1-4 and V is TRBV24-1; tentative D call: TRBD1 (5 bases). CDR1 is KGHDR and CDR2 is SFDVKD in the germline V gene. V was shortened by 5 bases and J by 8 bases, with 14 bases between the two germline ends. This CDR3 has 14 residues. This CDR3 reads CATSVTVRDEKLFF. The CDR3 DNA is TGTGCCACCAGTGTAACGGTCCGGGACGAAAAACTGTTTTTT.

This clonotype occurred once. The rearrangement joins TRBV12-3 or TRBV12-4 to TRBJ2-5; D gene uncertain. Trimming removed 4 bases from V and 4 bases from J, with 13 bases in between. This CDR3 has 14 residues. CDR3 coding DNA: TGTGCCAGCAGTTCTCGGCTAGGCGGAGAGACCCAGTACTTC. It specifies CASSSRLGGETQYF.

DNA of the CDR3: TGCAGTGCTAAATCAGGGGGTAACATTCAGTACTTC. Its translation is CSAKSGGNIQYF. This chain uses TRBV20-1 with TRBJ2-4; 7 nucleotides match TRBD1. V gave up 4 bases and J gave up 7 bases; unmatched junction bases: 4. CDR1 is DFQATT, CDR2 SNEGSKA, per germline (reference sequence). There are 12 residues in the CDR3.

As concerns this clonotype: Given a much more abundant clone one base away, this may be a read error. CDR3 sequence reads: CASSTTSGQGLYGHTF. CDR3 sequence (DNA): TGCGCCAGCAGTACGACCTCGGGACAGGGGCTCTATGGCCACACCTTC. The chain uses TRBV5-1 and TRBJ1-2; 10 bases agree with TRBD1. Germline V gene data show CDR1 as SGHRS and CDR2 as YFSETQ. This CDR3 is built from 16 residues.

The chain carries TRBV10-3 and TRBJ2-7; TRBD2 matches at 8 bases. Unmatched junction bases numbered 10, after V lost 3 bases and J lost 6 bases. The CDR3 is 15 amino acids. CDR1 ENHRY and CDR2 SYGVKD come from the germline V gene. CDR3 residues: CAISEPAGDLFEQYF. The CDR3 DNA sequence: TGTGCCATCAGTGAACCAGCGGGAGATCTCTTCGAGCAGTACTTC.

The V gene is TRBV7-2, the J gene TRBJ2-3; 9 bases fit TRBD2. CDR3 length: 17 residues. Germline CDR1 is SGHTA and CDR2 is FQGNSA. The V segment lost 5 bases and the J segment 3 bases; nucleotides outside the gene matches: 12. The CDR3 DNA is TGTGCCAGCAGCCCCGGTTGGCTAGCGGGGAGAACAGATACGCAGTATTTT. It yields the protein CASSPGWLAGRTDTQYF.

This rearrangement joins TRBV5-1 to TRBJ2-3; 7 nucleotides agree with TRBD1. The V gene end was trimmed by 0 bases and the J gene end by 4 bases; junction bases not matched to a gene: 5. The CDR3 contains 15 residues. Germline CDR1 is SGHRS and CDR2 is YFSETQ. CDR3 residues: CASSLDGQAADTQYF. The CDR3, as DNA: TGCGCCAGCAGCTTGGACGGACAGGCGGCAGATACGCAGTATTTT.

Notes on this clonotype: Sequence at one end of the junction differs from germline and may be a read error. The CDR3 protein is CASRYSRRENEQFF. The CDR3 region has the DNA TGCGCCAGCAGGTACTCGAGAAGGGAGAATGAGCAGTTCTTC. The rearrangement links TRBV6-5 to TRBJ2-1; TRBD2 is a possible D gene (5 bases). The CDR3 is made up of 14 amino acids. Per the germline V gene, CDR1 is MNHEY and CDR2 is SVGAGI.